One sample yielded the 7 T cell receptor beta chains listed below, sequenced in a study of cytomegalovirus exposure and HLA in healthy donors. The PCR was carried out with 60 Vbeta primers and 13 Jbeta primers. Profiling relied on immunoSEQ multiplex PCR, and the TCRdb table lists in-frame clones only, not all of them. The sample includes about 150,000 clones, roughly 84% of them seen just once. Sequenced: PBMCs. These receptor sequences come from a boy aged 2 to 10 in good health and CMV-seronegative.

In nucleotides, the CDR3 is TGTGCCAGCAGGGACACCTATGGCTACACCTTC. This codes for CASRDTYGYTF. The rearrangement joins TRBV2 to TRBJ1-2; tentative D call: TRBD1 (5 bases). Trimming removed 6 bases at V and 4 bases at J, with 6 bases between. Germline V gene lookup returns CDR1 SNHLY and CDR2 FYNNEI. There are 11 residues in the CDR3.

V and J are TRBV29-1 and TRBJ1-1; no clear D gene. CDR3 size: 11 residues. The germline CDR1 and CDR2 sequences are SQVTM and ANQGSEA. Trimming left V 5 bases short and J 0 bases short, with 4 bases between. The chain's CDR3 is CSVRVNTEAFF. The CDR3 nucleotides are TGCAGCGTTCGGGTGAACACTGAAGCTTTCTTT.

The CDR3 region is CASSLGQIGIFYGYTF. The CDR3 coding sequence is TGTGCCAGCAGTTTGGGGCAGATCGGAATCTTTTATGGCTACACCTTC. V usage is TRBV28 and J usage is TRBJ1-2, with D perhaps matching TRBD1 (5 bases). The CDR3 has 16 amino acids. V was cut by 3 bases and J by 5 bases, with 19 bases left in between. Germline-derived CDR1 and CDR2 are MDHEN and SYDVKM.

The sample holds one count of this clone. The CDR3 sequence is CASSMASSEKLFF. DNA of the CDR3: TGTGCCAGTAGTATGGCCAGTTCCGAAAAACTGTTTTTT. V is TRBV19 and J is TRBJ1-4, with unresolved D. Germline V gives CDR1 LNHDA, CDR2 SQIVND (reference sequence). The CDR3 length is 13 residues. Trimming pared 3 bases from V and 8 bases from J, leaving 10 bases between. Full variable domain (missing parts from reference TRBV19 and TRBJ1-4): DGGITQSPKYLFRKEGQNVTLSCEQNLNHDAMYWYRQDPGQGLRLIYYSQIVNDFQKGDIAEGYSVSREKKESFPLTVTSAQKNPTAFYLCASSMASSEKLFFGSGTQLSVL.

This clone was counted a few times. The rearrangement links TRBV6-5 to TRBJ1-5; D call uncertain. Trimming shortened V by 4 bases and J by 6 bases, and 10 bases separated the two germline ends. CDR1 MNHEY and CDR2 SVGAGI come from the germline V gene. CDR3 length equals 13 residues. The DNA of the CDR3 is TGTGCCAGCAGTTCAGTTACGGGTCAGCCCCAGCATTTT. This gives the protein CASSSVTGQPQHF.

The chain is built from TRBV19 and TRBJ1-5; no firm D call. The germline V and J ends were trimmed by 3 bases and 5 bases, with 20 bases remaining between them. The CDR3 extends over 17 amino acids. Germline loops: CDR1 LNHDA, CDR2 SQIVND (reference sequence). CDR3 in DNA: TGTGCCAGTAGTATCTTTGGCAGACACGGAAACGATCAGCCCCAGCATTTT. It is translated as CASSIFGRHGNDQPQHF.

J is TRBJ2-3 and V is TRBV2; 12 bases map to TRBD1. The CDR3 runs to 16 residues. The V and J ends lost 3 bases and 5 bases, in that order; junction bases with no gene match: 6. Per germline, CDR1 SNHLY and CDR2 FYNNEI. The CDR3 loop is CASSEAGQGAGDTQYF. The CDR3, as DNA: TGTGCCAGCAGTGAGGCGGGACAGGGGGCAGGAGATACGCAGTATTTT.